A selection of T cell receptor beta chains follows, all from one sample in a study of T cell repertoires in cytomegalovirus infection. Their antigen targets remain unknown. TCRdb recomputed calls from the reads with MiXCR, one row per CDR3 protein. The data show roughly 70,000 distinct CDR3 sequences, 20% to 25% seen once. The specimen was CD8+ T cells from cultured PBMCs, collected from culture after CMV antigen stimulation. The receptors shown here come from a human donor in good health (CMV status not recorded). Some clones in this sample may be carry-over from other donors' samples. Each CDR3 is given with its conserved first and last residue. Each record gives: CDR3 protein, CDR3 DNA, V gene, D gene, J gene, clone size. A D gene is named only where the DNA matches it firmly. Only part of the rows carry a size: once, few, many, or a class if the clone is expanded.

CASSLGHTDTQYF	TGTGCCAGCAGTTTAGGGCACACAGATACGCAGTATTTT	TRBV12-3/TRBV12-4	NA	TRBJ2-3	few
CASRTRGRLSTGELFF	TGCGCCAGCAGAACCAGGGGGCGACTTAGCACCGGGGAGCTGTTTTTT	TRBV23-1	TRBD1	TRBJ2-2	few
CASSLALMNTEAFF	TGTGCCAGCAGCTTAGCCCTGATGAACACTGAAGCTTTCTTT	TRBV11-2	NA	TRBJ1-1	few
CASSRDSYNEQFF	TGTGCCAGCAGTCGGGACTCCTACAATGAGCAGTTCTTC	TRBV27	NA	TRBJ2-1	NA
CASSSGLAGEQYF	TGTGCCAGCAGCTCGGGACTAGCGGGAGAGCAGTACTTC	TRBV5-4	TRBD2	TRBJ2-7	NA
CASSSPGSGTDTQYF	TGTGCCAGCAGCTCCCCAGGGTCCGGCACAGATACGCAGTATTTT	TRBV7-9	NA	TRBJ2-3	many
CASSSTNTGELFF	TGTGCCAGCAGTTCAACGAACACCGGGGAGCTGTTTTTT	TRBV6-2/TRBV6-3	NA	TRBJ2-2	NA
CASSQESPWTAVGETQYF	TGTGCCAGCAGCCAAGAGAGTCCATGGACAGCCGTCGGAGAGACCCAGTACTTC	TRBV14	NA	TRBJ2-5	few
CASRVTGSRKAFF	TGTGCCAGCAGGGTGACAGGGTCTAGGAAGGCTTTCTTT	TRBV28	TRBD1	TRBJ1-1	few
CASSLWTDPQETQYF	TGTGCCAGCAGTTTGTGGACAGACCCCCAAGAGACCCAGTACTTC	TRBV6-5	NA	TRBJ2-5	few
CASSYLDTGELFF	TGTGCCAGCAGTTACTTGGATACCGGGGAGCTGTTTTTT	TRBV6-2/TRBV6-3	NA	TRBJ2-2	few
CASSYSKGRGGGNEQFF	TGTGCCAGCAGTTACTCGAAAGGCCGGGGAGGGGGGAATGAGCAGTTCTTC	TRBV6-5	NA	TRBJ2-1	NA
CASRHDSEAFF	TGTGCCAGCAGACATGACAGTGAAGCTTTCTTT	TRBV7-6	NA	TRBJ1-1	NA
CSVVGVPSSYEQYF	TGCAGCGTTGTGGGGGTCCCGAGCTCCTACGAGCAGTACTTC	TRBV29-1	NA	TRBJ2-7	NA
CATITPQPQHF	TGTGCCACCATCACGCCCCAGCCCCAGCATTTT	TRBV12-3/TRBV12-4	NA	TRBJ1-5	few
CASSLGGTNEKLFF	TGTGCCAGCAGTTTGGGGGGGACTAATGAAAAACTGTTTTTT	TRBV12-3/TRBV12-4	NA	TRBJ1-4	few